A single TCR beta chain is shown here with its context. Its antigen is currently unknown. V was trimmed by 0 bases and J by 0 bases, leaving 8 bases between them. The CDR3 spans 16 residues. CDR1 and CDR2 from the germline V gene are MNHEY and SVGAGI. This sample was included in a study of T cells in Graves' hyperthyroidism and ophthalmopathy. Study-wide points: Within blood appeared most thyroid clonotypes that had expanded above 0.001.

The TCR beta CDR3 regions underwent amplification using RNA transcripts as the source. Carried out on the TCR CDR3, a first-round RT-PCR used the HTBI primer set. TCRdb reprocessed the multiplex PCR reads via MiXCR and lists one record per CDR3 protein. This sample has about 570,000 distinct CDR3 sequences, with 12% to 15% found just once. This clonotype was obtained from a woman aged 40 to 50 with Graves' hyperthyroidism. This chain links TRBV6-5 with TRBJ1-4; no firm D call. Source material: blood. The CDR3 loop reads CASSYSSSATNEKLFF. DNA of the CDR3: TGTGCCAGCAGTTACTCGAGCAGTGCAACTAATGAAAAACTGTTTTTT.